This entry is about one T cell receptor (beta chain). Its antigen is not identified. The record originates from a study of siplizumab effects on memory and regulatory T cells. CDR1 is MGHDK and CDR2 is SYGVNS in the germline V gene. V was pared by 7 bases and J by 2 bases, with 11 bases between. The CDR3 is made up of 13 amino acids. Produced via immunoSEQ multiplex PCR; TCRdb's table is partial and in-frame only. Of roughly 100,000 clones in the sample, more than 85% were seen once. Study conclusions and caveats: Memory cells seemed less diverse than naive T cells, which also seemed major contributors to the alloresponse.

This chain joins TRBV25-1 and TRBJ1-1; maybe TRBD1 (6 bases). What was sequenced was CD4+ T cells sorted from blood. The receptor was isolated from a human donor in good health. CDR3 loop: CASTDRSNTEAFF. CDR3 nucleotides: TGTGCCAGCACGGACAGATCTAACACTGAAGCTTTCTTT. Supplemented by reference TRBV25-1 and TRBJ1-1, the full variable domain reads EADIYQTPRYLVIGTGKKITLECSQTMGHDKMYWYQQDPGMELHLIHYSYGVNSTEKGDLSSESTVSRIRTEHFPLTLESARPSHTSQYLCASTDRSNTEAFFGQGTRLTVV.